This is a list of T cell receptor beta chains from one sample in a study of long-term antiretroviral therapy in people with HIV. Only in-frame clones appear in the TCRdb table, and some are missing; sequencing was by immunoSEQ multiplex PCR. Of 9,500 to 15,000 clones in the sample, 79% were seen once. The sequenced sample was unsorted PBMCs, obtained 0.8 years before starting antiretroviral therapy. These receptors were collected from a middle-aged woman with HIV. The CDR3 runs from the conserved cysteine through the conserved F or W. The D gene is left open where the match is weak. Clone size, where shown, is once, few, many, or a class for clones that have expanded.

clone size	V gene	D gene	J gene	CDR3 DNA	CDR3 protein
.	TRBV28	.	TRBJ1-2	TGTGCCAGCAGCGCTTTACAGGTTAACTATGGCTACACCTTC	CASSALQVNYGYTF
.	TRBV28	TRBD1	TRBJ1-1	TGTGCCAGCAGTTTCGGACAGGGGCGCACTGAAGCTTTCTTT	CASSFGQGRTEAFF
.	TRBV6-1	.	TRBJ1-3	TGTGCCAGCAGTGAAACAGGGTCTCGCACCATATATTTT	CASSETGSRTIYF
.	TRBV2	TRBD2	TRBJ2-3	TGTGCCACCGGGGGGACTAGTAAGACAGATACGCAGTATTTT	CATGGTSKTDTQYF
.	TRBV18	.	TRBJ2-2	TGTGCCAGCTCACCGGTTGCGTCCACGACCGGGGAGCTGTTTTTT	CASSPVASTTGELFF
.	TRBV27	.	TRBJ1-2	TGTGCCAGCAGTTTAAAGGGCGTAGATGGCTACACCTTC	CASSLKGVDGYTF
.	TRBV7-2	.	TRBJ1-2	TGTGCCAGCAGACGGACGACAGCTAACTATGGCTACACCTTC	CASRRTTANYGYTF
.	TRBV19	.	TRBJ2-7	TGTGCCAGTAGTATCCGGCTAGCCTACGAGCAGTACTTC	CASSIRLAYEQYF
.	TRBV19	TRBD1	TRBJ2-7	TGTGCCAGTAGTATAATTCACAGGGGGTCCTACGAGCAGTACTTC	CASSIIHRGSYEQYF
.	TRBV11-2	TRBD2	TRBJ2-7	TGTGCCAGCAGCTTCGGACTAGTTTTCTACGAGCAGTACTTC	CASSFGLVFYEQYF
.	TRBV10-3	TRBD2	TRBJ2-1	TGTGCCATCAGTAGAACTAGCGGGAACGTCGATGAGCAGTTCTTC	CAISRTSGNVDEQFF
.	TRBV27	TRBD1	TRBJ2-3	TGTGCCAGCAGTTTATCTTCAGGGGGTGGGGATACGCAGTATTTT	CASSLSSGGGDTQYF
.	TRBV6-5	.	TRBJ1-1	TGTGCCAGCAGTTACTGGGTAGGTGGGTTCACTGAAGCTTTCTTT	CASSYWVGGFTEAFF
.	TRBV7-8	TRBD2	TRBJ2-1	TGTGCCAGCAGCTTAGGCGGGAGGGACAATGAGCAGTTCTTC	CASSLGGRDNEQFF
.	TRBV6-5	.	TRBJ1-2	TGTGCCAGCAGTTACTCGGGAGGGGATGGCTACACCTTC	CASSYSGGDGYTF
.	TRBV5-6	.	TRBJ1-1	TGTGCCAGCAGCTTTTTCACGAGAGGGAGGGCCAACACTGAAGCTTTCTTT	CASSFFTRGRANTEAFF
.	TRBV18	TRBD1	TRBJ1-3	TGTGCCAGCTCGCCCCCCGGGACAGTCTCTGGAAACACCATATATTTT	CASSPPGTVSGNTIYF
.	TRBV11-3	.	TRBJ2-1	TGTGCCAGCAGCAGCTGGACTACCTACAATGAGCAGTTCTTC	CASSSWTTYNEQFF
.	TRBV27	.	TRBJ2-2	TGTGCCAGCAGTTTACCTTACACCGGGGAGCTGTTTTTT	CASSLPYTGELFF
few	TRBV6-5	.	TRBJ2-7	TGTGCCAGCAGTTACTCATCAGGGGACGAGCAGTACTTC	CASSYSSGDEQYF
.	TRBV11-2	TRBD1	TRBJ2-7	TGTGCCAGCAGCCTGACTCGTACCGGGACAGGGGACGACGAGCAGTACTTC	CASSLTRTGTGDDEQYF
once	TRBV19	TRBD1	TRBJ1-2	TGTGCCAGTAGCAAGACAGGGGGCAAAGTCGGCTACACCTTC	CASSKTGGKVGYTF
.	TRBV6-5	.	TRBJ1-1	TGTGCCAGCAGCCCATATAGTAACACTGAAGCTTTCTTT	CASSPYSNTEAFF
.	TRBV7-2	.	TRBJ2-7	TGTGCCAGCAGCCTGACAGACACCTACGAGCAGTACTTC	CASSLTDTYEQYF
.	TRBV5-5	.	TRBJ2-7	TGTGCCAGCAGCTTGGTCCAGGATGGCGAGCAGTACTTC	CASSLVQDGEQYF
few	TRBV19	.	TRBJ1-2	TGTGCCAGTAAAACAGGGTCGGTGGGCTACACCTTC	CASKTGSVGYTF
.	TRBV11-2	TRBD2	TRBJ2-1	TGTGCCAGCAGCTTAGGCGCTAGCGGGAGTGCCCGTTACAATGAGCAGTTCTTC	CASSLGASGSARYNEQFF
.	TRBV6-6	.	TRBJ1-1	TGTGCCAGCAGGGTACGGAGCTTAGGGGGTGAAGCTTTCTTT	CASRVRSLGGEAFF
few	TRBV4-2	.	TRBJ2-2	TGTGCCAGCAGCCAGGAATACTGGGGGCACGGTGGGGAGCTGTTTTTT	CASSQEYWGHGGELFF
.	TRBV15	TRBD1	TRBJ2-2	TGTGCCACCAGCACCTCCGGGACAGGTCCCGGGGAGCTGTTTTTT	CATSTSGTGPGELFF
.	TRBV6-5	TRBD1	TRBJ2-3	TGTGCCAGCAGAAGGACAGGGGCTAGCACAGATACGCAGTATTTT	CASRRTGASTDTQYF
.	TRBV5-8	.	TRBJ1-2	TGTGCCAGCAGCTTGGCGGGAGACAGCTATGGCTACACCTTC	CASSLAGDSYGYTF
once	TRBV29-1	.	TRBJ2-5	TGCAGCGCCTACCAAGAGACCCAGTACTTC	CSAYQETQYF
.	TRBV4-3	.	TRBJ2-2	TGCGCCAGCAGCCAAGAAGTTGGTACCGGGGAGCTGTTTTTT	CASSQEVGTGELFF
.	TRBV5-1	.	TRBJ2-3	TGCGCCAGCAGCCTATCAGATACGCAGTATTTT	CASSLSDTQYF
.	TRBV9	.	TRBJ2-3	TGTGCCAGCAGCGTAGCGGATACGCAGTATTTT	CASSVADTQYF
.	TRBV6-1	.	TRBJ2-1	TGTGCCAGCAGTGAATCTAGCCTAAGAGGAGATGAGCAGTTCTTC	CASSESSLRGDEQFF
.	TRBV9	.	TRBJ1-4	TGTGCCAGCAGCGTAGATCTCACTAATGAAAAACTGTTTTTT	CASSVDLTNEKLFF
.	TRBV18	TRBD2	TRBJ2-1	TGTGCCAGCTCAAGTTTACTAGCGGACCTCTCCTACAATGAGCAGTTCTTC	CASSSLLADLSYNEQFF
.	TRBV5-1	.	TRBJ1-1	TGCGCCAGCAGCTTTTCTCAAATGGGGGAGGTTGAAGCTTTCTTT	CASSFSQMGEVEAFF
few	TRBV15	TRBD2	TRBJ2-7	TGTGCCACCAGCAGAGTAATAGCGGGGGTCTCCTACGAGCAGTACTTC	CATSRVIAGVSYEQYF
.	TRBV5-1	.	TRBJ2-7	TGCGCCAGCAGCCATCATACGGCACCCTACGAGCAGTACTTC	CASSHHTAPYEQYF
.	TRBV4-2	TRBD2	TRBJ2-2	TGTGCCAGCAGCCAGCAGGGGGCTAGCGGGAGTTCCGGGGAGCTGTTTTTT	CASSQQGASGSSGELFF
few	TRBV5-5	TRBD1	TRBJ2-2	TGTGCCAGCAGCTATTGGTGGACCCGGACAGGGGACAAAAACACCGGGGAGCTGTTTTTT	CASSYWWTRTGDKNTGELFF
.	TRBV6-1	.	TRBJ1-5	TGTGCCAGCCGTGAGGTGGCACCCCAGCATTTT	CASREVAPQHF